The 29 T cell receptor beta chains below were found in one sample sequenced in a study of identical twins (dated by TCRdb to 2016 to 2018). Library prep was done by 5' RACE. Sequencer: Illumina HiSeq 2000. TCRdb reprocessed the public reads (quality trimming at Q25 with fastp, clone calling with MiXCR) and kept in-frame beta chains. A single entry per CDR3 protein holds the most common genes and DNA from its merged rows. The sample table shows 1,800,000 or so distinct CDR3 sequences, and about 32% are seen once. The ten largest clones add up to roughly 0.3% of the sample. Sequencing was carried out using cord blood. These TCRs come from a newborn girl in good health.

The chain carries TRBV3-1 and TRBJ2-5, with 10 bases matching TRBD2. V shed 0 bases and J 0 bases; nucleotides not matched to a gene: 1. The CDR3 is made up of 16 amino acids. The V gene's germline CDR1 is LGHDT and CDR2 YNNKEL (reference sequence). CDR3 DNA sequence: TGTGCCAGCAGCCAAGAAGCGGGGGGGTACCAAGAGACCCAGTACTTC. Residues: CASSQEAGGYQETQYF.

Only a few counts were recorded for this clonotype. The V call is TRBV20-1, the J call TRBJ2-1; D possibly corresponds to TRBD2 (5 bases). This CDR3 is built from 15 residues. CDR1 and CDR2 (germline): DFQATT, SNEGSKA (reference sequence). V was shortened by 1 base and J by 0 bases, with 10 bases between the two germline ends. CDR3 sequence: CSARALAVSYNEQFF. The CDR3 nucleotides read TGCAGTGCTAGAGCCCTAGCCGTCTCCTACAATGAGCAGTTCTTC.

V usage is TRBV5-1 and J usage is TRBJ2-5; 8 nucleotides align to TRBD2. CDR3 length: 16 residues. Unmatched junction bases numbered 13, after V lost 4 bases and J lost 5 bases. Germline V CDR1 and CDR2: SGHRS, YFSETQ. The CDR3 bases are TGCGCCAGCAGCGGATCCATCGGACTAGCTCGTGAGACCCAGTACTTC. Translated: CASSGSIGLARETQYF.

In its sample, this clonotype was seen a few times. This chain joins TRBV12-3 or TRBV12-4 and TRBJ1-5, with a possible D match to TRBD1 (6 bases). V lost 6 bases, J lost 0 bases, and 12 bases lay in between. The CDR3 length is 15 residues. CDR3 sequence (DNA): TGTGCCAGCAGCCGACAGGTCAATAGCAATCAGCCCCAGCATTTT. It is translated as CASSRQVNSNQPQHF.

In DNA form, the CDR3 reads TGCGCCAGCAGCTCCGCTCGGACTAGGGGCACAGATACGCAGTATTTT. Its protein product is CASSSARTRGTDTQYF. The chain combines TRBV5-1 with TRBJ2-3, with 7 bases identical to TRBD2. The CDR3 is made up of 16 amino acids. V was clipped by 3 bases and J by 1 base; unmatched bases: 8. CDR1 and CDR2 (germline): SGHRS, YFSETQ.

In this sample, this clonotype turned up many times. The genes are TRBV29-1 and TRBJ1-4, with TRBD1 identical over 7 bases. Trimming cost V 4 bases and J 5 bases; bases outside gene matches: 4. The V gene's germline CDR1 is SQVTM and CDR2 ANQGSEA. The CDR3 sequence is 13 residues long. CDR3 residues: CSVGRDRNEKLFF. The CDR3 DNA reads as TGCAGCGTTGGCCGGGACAGAAATGAAAAACTGTTTTTT.

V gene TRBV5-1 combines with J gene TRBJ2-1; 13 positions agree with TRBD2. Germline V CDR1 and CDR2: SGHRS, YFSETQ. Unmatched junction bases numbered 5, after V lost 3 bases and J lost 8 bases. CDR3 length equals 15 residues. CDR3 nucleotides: TGCGCCAGCAGCTATACTAGCGGGGGGGTGTATGAGCAGTTCTTC. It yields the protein CASSYTSGGVYEQFF.

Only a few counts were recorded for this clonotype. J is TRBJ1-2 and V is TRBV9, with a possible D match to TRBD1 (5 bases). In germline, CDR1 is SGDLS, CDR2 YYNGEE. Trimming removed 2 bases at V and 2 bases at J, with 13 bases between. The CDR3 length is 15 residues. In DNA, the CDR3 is TGTGCCAGCAGCGTTTGGGGGAGGGTGAACTATGGCTACACCTTC. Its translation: CASSVWGRVNYGYTF. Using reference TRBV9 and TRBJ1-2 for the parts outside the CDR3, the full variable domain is DSGVTQTPKHLITATGQRVTLRCSPRSGDLSVYWYQQSLDQGLQFLIQYYNGEERAKGNILERFSAQQFPDLHSELNLSSLELGDSALYFCASSVWGRVNYGYTFGSGTRLTVV.

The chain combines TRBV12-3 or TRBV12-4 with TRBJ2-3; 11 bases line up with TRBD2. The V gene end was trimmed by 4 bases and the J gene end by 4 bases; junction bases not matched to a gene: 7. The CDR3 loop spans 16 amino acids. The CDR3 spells CASSSTLAGGPDTQYF. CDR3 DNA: TGTGCCAGCAGTTCTACTCTAGCGGGGGGCCCAGATACGCAGTATTTT.

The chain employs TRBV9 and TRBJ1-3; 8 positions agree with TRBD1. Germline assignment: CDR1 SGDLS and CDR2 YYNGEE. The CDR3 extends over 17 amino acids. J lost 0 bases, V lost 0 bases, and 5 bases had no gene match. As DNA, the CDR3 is TGTGCCAGCAGCGTAGAGGGGACAGGAGCCTCTGGAAACACCATATATTTT. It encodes CASSVEGTGASGNTIYF.

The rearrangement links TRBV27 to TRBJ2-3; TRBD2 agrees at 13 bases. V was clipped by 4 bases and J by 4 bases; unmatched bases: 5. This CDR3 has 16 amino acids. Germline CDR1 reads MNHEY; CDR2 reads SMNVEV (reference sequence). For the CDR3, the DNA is TGTGCCAGCAGTTCTCTGACTAGCGGGGGGCCAGATACGCAGTATTTT. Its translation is CASSSLTSGGPDTQYF.

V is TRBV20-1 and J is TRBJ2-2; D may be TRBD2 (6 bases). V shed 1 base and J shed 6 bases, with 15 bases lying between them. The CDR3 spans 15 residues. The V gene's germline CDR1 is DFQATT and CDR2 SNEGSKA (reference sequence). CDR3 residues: CSARVRGLGAGELFF. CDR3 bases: TGCAGTGCTAGAGTCCGGGGGTTGGGTGCCGGGGAGCTGTTTTTT.

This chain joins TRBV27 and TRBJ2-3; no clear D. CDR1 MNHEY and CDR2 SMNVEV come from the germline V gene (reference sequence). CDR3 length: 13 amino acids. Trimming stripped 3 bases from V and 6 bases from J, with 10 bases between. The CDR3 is CASSLAPWDTQYF. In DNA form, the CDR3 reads TGTGCCAGCAGTTTGGCCCCCTGGGATACGCAGTATTTT.

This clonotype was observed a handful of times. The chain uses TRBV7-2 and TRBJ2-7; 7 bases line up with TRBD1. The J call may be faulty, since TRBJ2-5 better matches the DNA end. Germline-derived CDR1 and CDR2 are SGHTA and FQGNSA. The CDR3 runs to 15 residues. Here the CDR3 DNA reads TGTGCCAGCAGTTTCGAAGAACAGGGGTGGGAGACCCAGTACTTC. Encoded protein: CASSFEEQGWETQYF.

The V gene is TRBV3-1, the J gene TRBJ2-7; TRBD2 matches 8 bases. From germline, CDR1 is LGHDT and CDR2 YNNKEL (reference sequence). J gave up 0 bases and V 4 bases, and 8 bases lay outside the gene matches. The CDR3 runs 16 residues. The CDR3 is CASSPPTSAFSYEQYF. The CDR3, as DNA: TGTGCCAGCAGCCCCCCGACTAGCGCATTCTCCTACGAGCAGTACTTC.

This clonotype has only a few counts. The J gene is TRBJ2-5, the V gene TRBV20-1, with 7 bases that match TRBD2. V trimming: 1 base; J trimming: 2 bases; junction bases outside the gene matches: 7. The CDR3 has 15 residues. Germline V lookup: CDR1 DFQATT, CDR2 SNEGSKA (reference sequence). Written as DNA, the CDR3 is TGCAGTGCTAGAGTGGCGGGAGTAAGACAAGAGACCCAGTACTTC. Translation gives CSARVAGVRQETQYF.

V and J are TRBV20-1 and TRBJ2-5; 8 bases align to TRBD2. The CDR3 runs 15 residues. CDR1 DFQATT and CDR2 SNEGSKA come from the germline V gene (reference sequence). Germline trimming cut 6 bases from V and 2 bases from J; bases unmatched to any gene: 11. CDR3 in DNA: TGCAGTGCCAGCGGGGGTCCCTTTAAACAAGAGACCCAGTACTTC. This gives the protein CSASGGPFKQETQYF.

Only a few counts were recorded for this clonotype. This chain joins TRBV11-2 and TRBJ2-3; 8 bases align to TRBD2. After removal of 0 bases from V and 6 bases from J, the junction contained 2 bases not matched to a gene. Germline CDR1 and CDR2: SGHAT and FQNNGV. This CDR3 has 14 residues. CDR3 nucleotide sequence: TGTGCCAGCAGCTTAGAAGCGGGGGCGGATACGCAGTATTTT. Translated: CASSLEAGADTQYF.

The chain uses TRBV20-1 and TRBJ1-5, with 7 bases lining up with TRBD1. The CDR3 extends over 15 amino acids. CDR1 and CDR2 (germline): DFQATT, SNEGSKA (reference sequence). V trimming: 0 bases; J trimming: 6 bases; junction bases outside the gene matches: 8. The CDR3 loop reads CSARDERGRVQPQHF. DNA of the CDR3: TGCAGTGCTAGAGATGAAAGGGGGCGCGTTCAGCCCCAGCATTTT.

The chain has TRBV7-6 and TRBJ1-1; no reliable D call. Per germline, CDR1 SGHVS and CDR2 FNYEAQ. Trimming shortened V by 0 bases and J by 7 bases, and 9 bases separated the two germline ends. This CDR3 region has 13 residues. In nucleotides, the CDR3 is TGTGCCAGCAGCTTAGCTTTCCCAGGTGAAGCTTTCTTT. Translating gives CASSLAFPGEAFF.

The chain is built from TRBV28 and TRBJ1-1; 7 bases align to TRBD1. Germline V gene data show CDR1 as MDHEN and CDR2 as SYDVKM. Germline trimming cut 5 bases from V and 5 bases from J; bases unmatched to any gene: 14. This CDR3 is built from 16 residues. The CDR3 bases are TGTGCCAGCAGTGGAGAATTCGGACAGGCAAGGACTGAAGCTTTCTTT. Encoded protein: CASSGEFGQARTEAFF.

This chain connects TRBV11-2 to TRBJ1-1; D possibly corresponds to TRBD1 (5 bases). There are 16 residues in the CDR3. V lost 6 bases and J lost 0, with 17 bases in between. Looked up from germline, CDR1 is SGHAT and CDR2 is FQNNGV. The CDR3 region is CASRHYRGEMNTEAFF. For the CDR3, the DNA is TGTGCCAGCAGGCACTACCGGGGGGAAATGAACACTGAAGCTTTCTTT.

The CDR3 DNA reads TGTGCCAGCAGTTGCTCTGCGGGAGCCTACAATGAGCAGTTCTTC. Protein sequence: CASSCSAGAYNEQFF. V gene TRBV6-5 combines with J gene TRBJ2-1, with 7 nucleotides matching TRBD2. Germline lookup yields CDR1 MNHEY and CDR2 SVGAGI. Trimming cost V 4 bases and J 2 bases; bases outside gene matches: 5. The CDR3 is made up of 15 amino acids.

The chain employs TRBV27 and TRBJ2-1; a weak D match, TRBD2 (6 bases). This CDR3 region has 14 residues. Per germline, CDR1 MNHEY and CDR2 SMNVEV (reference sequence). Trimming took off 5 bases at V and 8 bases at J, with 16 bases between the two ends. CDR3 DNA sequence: TGTGCCAGCAGTGTTCGGTGGGACTCACATGAGCAGTTCTTC. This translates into CASSVRWDSHEQFF.

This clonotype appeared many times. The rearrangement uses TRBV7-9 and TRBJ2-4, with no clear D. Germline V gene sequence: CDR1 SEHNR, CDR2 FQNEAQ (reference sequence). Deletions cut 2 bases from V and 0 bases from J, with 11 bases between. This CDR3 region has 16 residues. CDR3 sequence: CASSLLPPVAKNIQYF. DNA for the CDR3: TGTGCCAGCAGCTTACTCCCTCCGGTAGCCAAAAACATTCAGTACTTC.

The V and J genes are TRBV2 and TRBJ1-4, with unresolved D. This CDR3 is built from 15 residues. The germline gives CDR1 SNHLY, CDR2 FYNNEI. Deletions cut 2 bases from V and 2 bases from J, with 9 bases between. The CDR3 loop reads CASSELGNTNEKLFF. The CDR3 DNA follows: TGTGCCAGCAGTGAATTAGGGAATACTAATGAAAAACTGTTTTTT.

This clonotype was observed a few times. CDR3 coding DNA: TGCAGCGTTGTTACGGCCTACGAGCAGTACTTC. Protein: CSVVTAYEQYF. V gene TRBV29-1 combines with J gene TRBJ2-7; the D is unclear. Germline V gives CDR1 SQVTM, CDR2 ANQGSEA. V shed 4 bases and J shed 2 bases, with 6 bases lying between them. The CDR3 spans 11 residues.

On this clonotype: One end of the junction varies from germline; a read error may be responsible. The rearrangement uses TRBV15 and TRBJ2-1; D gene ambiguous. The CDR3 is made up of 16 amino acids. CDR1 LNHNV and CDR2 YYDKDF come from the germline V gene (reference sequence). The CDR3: CATSRDSSSGYNERFF. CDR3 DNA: TGTGCCACCAGCAGAGATTCCTCGAGTGGGTACAATGAGCGGTTCTTC.

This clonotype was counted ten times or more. This CDR3 reads CASSYSDRAKLFF. CDR3 DNA sequence: TGTGCCAGCAGTTACTCGGACAGGGCTAAACTGTTTTTT. The rearrangement joins TRBV6-5 to TRBJ1-4, with TRBD1 matching 8 bases. This CDR3 spans 13 amino acids. In germline, CDR1 is MNHEY, CDR2 SVGAGI. J was trimmed by 11 bases and V by 0 bases; bases with no gene match: 2.